This passage covers 21 T cell receptor beta chains from one sample sequenced in a study of T cells in Graves' hyperthyroidism and ophthalmopathy. Amplification yielded TCR beta CDR3 regions, with RNA transcripts as the source. HTBI primers were the set used in a first-round RT-PCR of the TCR CDR3. TCRdb fed the multiplex PCR reads into MiXCR, producing one record per CDR3 protein. The profile shows more than 550,000 distinct CDR3 sequences, under 20% of them singletons. The sequenced sample was blood. The receptors here all came from a woman between 45 and 60 years old with Graves' hyperthyroidism that later progressed to Graves' ophthalmopathy.

Here the CDR3 DNA reads TGTGCCAGCAGCTTAGACTGCGACTACGAGCAGTACTTC. Translation: CASSLDCDYEQYF. This chain joins TRBV7-9 and TRBJ2-7; no clear D. Between the trimmed V and J ends, which lost 1 base and 3 bases, there was a span of 7 bases. The CDR3 is 13 amino acids. Germline V gene lookup returns CDR1 SEHNR and CDR2 FQNEAQ (reference sequence).

This clonotype was seen at least ten times. The genes are TRBV3-1 and TRBJ1-4; D uncertain. There are 13 residues in the CDR3. The V gene lost 4 bases and the J gene lost 11 bases, with 14 bases spanning the gap. Per the germline V gene, CDR1 is LGHDT and CDR2 is YNNKEL (reference sequence). The CDR3 DNA is TGTGCCAGCAGCCCCGGGTCGAGATCTAAACTGTTTTTT. This gives the protein CASSPGSRSKLFF. Variable domain in full (rest from reference TRBV3-1 and TRBJ1-4): DTAVSQTPKYLVTQMGNDKSIKCEQNLGHDTMYWYKQDSKKFLKIMFSYNNKELIINETVPNRFSPKSPDKAHLNLHINSLELGDSAVYFCASSPGSRSKLFFGSGTQLSVL.

This clonotype was picked up many times. The chain links TRBV20-1 to TRBJ2-5, with 11 bases lining up with TRBD2. CDR1 and CDR2 (germline): DFQATT, SNEGSKA (reference sequence). With 3 bases clipped from V and 5 bases from J, the junction kept 14 bases outside the gene matches. The CDR3 runs to 17 residues. CDR3: CSARNSIPGLAAETQYF. CDR3 nucleotide sequence: TGCAGTGCTAGGAATAGTATCCCGGGACTAGCGGCGGAGACCCAGTACTTC.

This clonotype showed up just a few times. The V and J genes are TRBV6-1 and TRBJ1-5; D gene unclear. Trimming left V 3 bases short and J 3 bases short, with 6 bases between. This CDR3 is built from 13 residues. The germline gives CDR1 MNHNS, CDR2 SASEGT. CDR3 DNA: TGTGCCAGCAGTGAGCGGTTCAATCAGCCCCAGCATTTT. Its protein product is CASSERFNQPQHF.

V and J are TRBV12-3 or TRBV12-4 and TRBJ2-2; 7 positions agree with TRBD1. The V segment lost 7 bases and the J segment 2 bases; nucleotides outside the gene matches: 10. The CDR3 runs 16 residues. CDR3 region: CASIGDSEGNTGELFF. CDR3 DNA sequence: TGTGCCAGCATCGGGGACAGCGAGGGAAACACCGGGGAGCTGTTTTTT.

The chain combines TRBV9 with TRBJ1-3, with D perhaps TRBD1 (6 bases). This CDR3 has 15 amino acids. Germline V gene lookup returns CDR1 SGDLS and CDR2 YYNGEE. V was cut by 3 bases and J by 4 bases, with 14 bases left in between. The CDR3 spells CASSGTGMVGNTIYF. CDR3 sequence (DNA): TGTGCCAGCAGCGGTACAGGGATGGTGGGAAACACCATATATTTT.

The rearrangement joins TRBV10-3 to TRBJ1-1; D gene unclear. The CDR3 length is 15 residues. Germline CDR1 is ENHRY and CDR2 is SYGVKD. V was pared by 0 bases and J by 4 bases, with 12 bases between. This CDR3 reads CAISESEGEGTEAFF. Written as DNA, the CDR3 is TGTGCCATCAGTGAGTCTGAGGGAGAGGGCACTGAAGCTTTCTTT.

The sample holds many counts of this clonotype. V gene TRBV3-1 combines with J gene TRBJ1-1; D is undetermined. The CDR3 contains 13 residues. The V gene's germline CDR1 is LGHDT and CDR2 YNNKEL (reference sequence). V shed 1 base and J shed 4 bases, with 7 bases lying between them. CDR3 amino acids: CASSQVVSTEAFF. CDR3 in DNA: TGTGCCAGCAGCCAAGTTGTTAGCACTGAAGCTTTCTTT.

This clonotype was seen a few times. CDR3 region: CATIGATSNHNEQFF. CDR3 bases: TGTGCCACCATCGGAGCGACCTCTAATCACAATGAGCAGTTCTTC. The V gene is TRBV6-1, the J gene TRBJ2-1; D is unclear. CDR1 is MNHNS and CDR2 is SASEGT in the germline V gene. This CDR3 spans 15 amino acids. Trimming removed 10 bases from V and 5 bases from J, with 21 bases in between.

As regards this clonotype: At one end the junction does not follow the germline gene, possibly because of a read error. The chain is built from TRBV6-2 or TRBV6-3 and TRBJ1-2; no reliable D call. This CDR3 spans 15 amino acids. From germline, CDR1 is MNHEY and CDR2 SVGEGT. The CDR3 protein is CASSYEGGTNYGCTF. DNA for the CDR3: TGTGCCAGCAGTTACGAAGGAGGAACTAACTATGGCTGCACCTTC.

Here the CDR3 DNA reads TGTGCCAGCAGTTTAAGGAGGGGGCTGTACGAGCAGTACTTC. As protein: CASSLRRGLYEQYF. The chain carries TRBV12-3 or TRBV12-4 and TRBJ2-7; D is perhaps TRBD1 (7 bases). V was pared by 2 bases and J by 4 bases, with 12 bases between. The CDR3 sequence is 14 residues long.

This clonotype occurred a few times. This sequence joins TRBV5-1 and TRBJ2-2, with TRBD1 as a possible D gene (6 bases). V lost 0 bases, J lost 4 bases, and 13 bases lay in between. The length of the CDR3 is 16 residues. Germline values: CDR1 SGHRS, CDR2 YFSETQ. The DNA of the CDR3 is TGCGCCAGCAGCTTGGCTTCAGGGGCGGTCACCGGGGAGCTGTTTTTT. Its protein is CASSLASGAVTGELFF. The whole variable domain, filled in from reference TRBV5-1 and TRBJ2-2, reads KAGVTQTPRYLIKTRGQQVTLSCSPISGHRSVSWYQQTPGQGLQFLFEYFSETQRNKGNFPGRFSGRQFSNSRSEMNVSTLELGDSALYLCASSLASGAVTGELFFGEGSRLTVL.

There are many counts of this clonotype. The rearrangement uses TRBV20-1 and TRBJ2-7; 7 bases are shared with TRBD2. The CDR3 length is 15 residues. Per germline, CDR1 DFQATT and CDR2 SNEGSKA (reference sequence). V dropped 0 bases and J dropped 1; count of bases not matched to a gene: 6. CDR3 coding DNA: TGCAGTGCTAGAGAAATAGCGGGCCTATCCTACGAGCAGTACTTC. It yields the protein CSAREIAGLSYEQYF.

The gene calls are TRBV19 and TRBJ2-2; 9 bases agree with TRBD2. Germline-derived CDR1 and CDR2 are LNHDA and SQIVND (reference sequence). The CDR3 is made up of 17 amino acids. Trimming took 4 bases from V and 2 from J; bases not matched to a gene: 8. The CDR3 sequence: CASSTSIAGANTGELFF. The CDR3 region has the DNA TGTGCCAGTAGTACTTCAATAGCGGGGGCCAACACCGGGGAGCTGTTTTTT.

The J gene is TRBJ2-7, the V gene TRBV5-1, with 8 bases that match TRBD1. This CDR3 contains 13 residues. Germline V lookup: CDR1 SGHRS, CDR2 YFSETQ. The ends lost 4 bases at V and 2 bases at J; junction bases unmatched: 2. DNA of the CDR3: TGCGCCAGCAGCAAGGACAGGGCCTACGAGCAGTACTTC. This sequence encodes CASSKDRAYEQYF.

This clonotype has more than one count but fewer than ten. The V gene is TRBV20-1, the J gene TRBJ1-2; D is undetermined. The CDR3 length is 12 residues. V was pared by 2 bases and J by 4 bases, with 8 bases between. Germline V gene data show CDR1 as DFQATT and CDR2 as SNEGSKA (reference sequence). CDR3 sequence reads: CSARHTLYGYTF. The CDR3 DNA is TGCAGTGCTAGACATACTCTCTATGGCTACACCTTC.

The chain recombines TRBV18 with TRBJ1-2; D may be TRBD1 (5 bases). Germline loops: CDR1 KGHSH, CDR2 LQKENI. This CDR3 has 14 residues. Trimming removed 3 bases from V and 7 bases from J, with 15 bases in between. The CDR3 region has the DNA TGTGCCAGCTCACCCGGCAGGGACCAGGGTGGCTACACCTTC. This codes for CASSPGRDQGGYTF.

The chain has TRBV15 and TRBJ1-5; TRBD1 matches 10 bases. This CDR3 is built from 20 residues. CDR1 LNHNV and CDR2 YYDKDF come from the germline V gene (reference sequence). V lost 5 bases and J lost 0; bases outside the gene matches: 16. The CDR3 sequence: CATSGQNRDRGVYSNQPQHF. As DNA, the CDR3 is TGTGCCACCAGCGGACAGAACCGGGACAGGGGCGTTTATAGCAATCAGCCCCAGCATTTT.

V usage is TRBV20-1 and J usage is TRBJ1-5; D call uncertain. The V end lost 0 bases, the J end lost 0 bases, and 12 bases lay between the germline ends. The length of the CDR3 is 16 residues. The germline gives CDR1 DFQATT, CDR2 SNEGSKA (reference sequence). CDR3 DNA sequence: TGCAGTGCTAGAGACGGGGAGAATATTAGCAATCAGCCCCAGCATTTT. It is translated as CSARDGENISNQPQHF.

V usage is TRBV15 and J usage is TRBJ2-3, with D uncertain. The V and J ends lost 0 bases and 3 bases respectively, with 7 bases between them. This CDR3 contains 14 residues. Germline-derived CDR1 and CDR2 are LNHNV and YYDKDF (reference sequence). CDR3 region: CATSRDHRTDTQYF. CDR3 in DNA: TGTGCCACCAGCAGAGATCATAGGACAGATACGCAGTATTTT.

The rearrangement links TRBV29-1 to TRBJ1-1, with TRBD1 as a possible D gene (5 bases). The V and J ends lost 0 bases and 4 bases respectively, with 9 bases between them. Germline V gene lookup returns CDR1 SQVTM and CDR2 ANQGSEA. CDR3 length: 13 amino acids. As DNA, the CDR3 is TGCAGCGTTGAAGAGGGGGAAGGCACTGAAGCTTTCTTT. Its translation is CSVEEGEGTEAFF.